The 22 T cell receptor beta chains reported below all come from one sample, sequenced in a study of blood T cells in healthy people across ages. PCR was performed a second time for about 7 to 12 cycles using a sample-barcoded 5' primer and a J-beta primer mix. Each CDR3 protein is one row after TCRdb ran MiXCR on the 5' RACE reads. Of 800,000 or so distinct CDR3 sequences listed, around 62% are singletons. The sample comprised blood. The receptors here all came from a man aged 30-40 years in good health.

V is TRBV28 and J is TRBJ2-1; D is uncertain. V shed 2 bases and J shed 6 bases, with 17 bases lying between them. The germline gives CDR1 MDHEN, CDR2 SYDVKM. This CDR3 region has 16 residues. The DNA for the CDR3 is TGTGCCAGCAGTTTAATTTGGGAAGAGGTGGGCAATGAGCAGTTCTTC. This codes for CASSLIWEEVGNEQFF.

The table lists this clonotype with a few counts. The chain uses TRBV20-1 and TRBJ2-7, with unresolved D. Germline V lookup: CDR1 DFQATT, CDR2 SNEGSKA (reference sequence). This CDR3 is 11 amino acids long. Trimming pared 5 bases from V and 3 bases from J, leaving 8 bases between. The CDR3 loop reads CSAGVNYEQYF. The CDR3 bases are TGCAGTGCTGGGGTTAACTACGAGCAGTACTTC.

The sample holds a few counts of this clonotype. This CDR3 reads CASSTPGLRETQYF. CDR3 bases: TGTGCCAGCAGCACGCCGGGACTACGGGAGACCCAGTACTTC. This chain connects TRBV11-2 to TRBJ2-5, with 7 bases identical to TRBD2. The CDR3 sequence is 14 residues long. V lost 5 bases to trimming and J lost 5 bases; unmatched junction nucleotides: 8. In germline, CDR1 is SGHAT, CDR2 FQNNGV.

This clonotype showed up just a few times. This sequence joins TRBV7-9 and TRBJ2-7, with 11 bases identical to TRBD2. Germline CDR1 and CDR2: SEHNR and FQNEAQ (reference sequence). Losses at the gene ends were 4 bases for V and 4 bases for J; bases not matched to a gene: 6. The CDR3 sequence is 15 residues long. The DNA of the CDR3 is TGTGCCAGCAGCTCTCTAGCGGGGGGCAAATACGAGCAGTACTTC. The encoded protein is CASSSLAGGKYEQYF.

There are a few counts of this clonotype. This chain joins TRBV28 and TRBJ2-7; 8 nucleotides align to TRBD1. The J call may be wrong; the DNA end is better matched by TRBJ2-5. Germline CDR1 MDHEN, CDR2 SYDVKM. CDR3 length: 13 residues. This CDR3 reads CASSAGGWETQYF. Written as DNA, the CDR3 is TGTGCCAGCAGTGCAGGGGGCTGGGAGACCCAGTACTTC.

The DNA for the CDR3 is TGTGCCATCAGTTGGGACACCAATGAGCAGTACTTC. Its protein is CAISWDTNEQYF. The chain carries TRBV10-3 and TRBJ2-7, with D perhaps matching TRBD1 (6 bases). CDR1 is ENHRY, CDR2 SYGVKD, per germline. The CDR3 covers 12 residues. V was cut by 5 bases and J by 7 bases, with 12 bases left in between.

This clonotype was found a few times. This sequence joins TRBV7-2 and TRBJ2-3; D might be TRBD2 (6 bases). Trimming stripped 5 bases from V and 3 bases from J, with 12 bases between. The CDR3 is made up of 14 amino acids. Germline V gene sequence: CDR1 SGHTA, CDR2 FQGNSA. Written as DNA, the CDR3 is TGTGCCAGCAGCGTCCCCGGAGGGACAGATACGCAGTATTTT. It specifies CASSVPGGTDTQYF.

There are a few counts of this clonotype. The V and J genes are TRBV11-2 and TRBJ2-5; D gene uncertain. Looked up from germline, CDR1 is SGHAT and CDR2 is FQNNGV. CDR3 length equals 14 residues. V gave up 5 bases and J gave up 4 bases, with 14 bases separating them. CDR3 loop: CASSPRTVGETQYF. The CDR3 DNA sequence: TGTGCCAGCAGCCCCCGGACGGTGGGAGAGACCCAGTACTTC.

This chain joins TRBV20-1 and TRBJ2-4; no firm D call. The J call is uncertain, as TRBJ2-7 better fits the DNA end. The CDR3 length is 14 residues. CDR1 is DFQATT and CDR2 is SNEGSKA in the germline V gene (reference sequence). CDR3 sequence: CSADQRVGFYEQYF. The CDR3 bases are TGCAGTGCTGACCAACGGGTAGGATTCTACGAGCAGTACTTC.

The V and J genes are TRBV6-2 or TRBV6-3 and TRBJ1-5; D unresolved. The CDR3 runs to 13 residues. Trimming stripped 2 bases from V and 3 bases from J, with 5 bases between. CDR1 is MNHEY, CDR2 SVGEGT, per germline. The CDR3, as DNA: TGTGCCAGCAGTTACGACTACAATCAGCCCCAGCATTTT. This sequence encodes CASSYDYNQPQHF.

This chain links TRBV7-9 with TRBJ2-7; D uncertain. The V and J ends lost 4 bases and 5 bases respectively, with 15 bases between them. Looked up from germline, CDR1 is SEHNR and CDR2 is FQNEAQ (reference sequence). This CDR3 has 14 residues. The CDR3 loop is CASSSLGRTNEQYF. DNA for the CDR3: TGTGCCAGCAGCTCCCTCGGTAGGACCAACGAGCAGTACTTC.

J is TRBJ2-5 and V is TRBV29-1; D not certain. Trimming removed 1 base from V and 2 bases from J, with 8 bases in between. CDR1 and CDR2 from the germline V gene are SQVTM and ANQGSEA. CDR3 size: 13 residues. CDR3 sequence reads: CSVEGPRQETQYF. CDR3 in DNA: TGCAGCGTTGAAGGCCCAAGACAAGAGACCCAGTACTTC. Complete variable domain (other parts from reference TRBV29-1 and TRBJ2-5): SAVISQKPSRDICQRGTSLTIQCQVDSQVTMMFWYRQQPGQSLTLIATANQGSEATYESGFVIDKFPISRPNLTFSTLTVSNMSPEDSSIYLCSVEGPRQETQYFGPGTRLLVL.

The chain couples TRBV24-1 to TRBJ2-1; D remains ambiguous. CDR3 length: 15 residues. CDR1 KGHDR and CDR2 SFDVKD come from the germline V gene. Trimming removed 6 bases from V and 4 bases from J, with 15 bases in between. CDR3 sequence (DNA): TGTGCCACCAGTCCGGCAGCAGTTAGTTACAATGAGCAGTTCTTC. The encoded protein is CATSPAAVSYNEQFF.

The chain recombines TRBV4-3 with TRBJ1-5, with 11 bases that match TRBD1. CDR1 and CDR2 (germline): LGHNA, YSLEER. CDR3 length equals 18 residues. After removal of 0 bases from V and 6 bases from J, the junction contained 10 bases not matched to a gene. In DNA, the CDR3 is TGCGCCAGCAGCCAAGACGGACAGGGGGCGCACTTTAGTCAGCCCCAGCATTTT. This codes for CASSQDGQGAHFSQPQHF.

The chain carries TRBV3-1 and TRBJ1-4; D call uncertain. Trimming pared 1 base from V and 7 bases from J, leaving 16 bases between. Germline CDR1 is LGHDT and CDR2 is YNNKEL (reference sequence). This CDR3 has 16 residues. CDR3 bases: TGTGCCAGCAGCCAAGCGCTGTCGGCCGACCGTGAAAAACTGTTTTTT. Protein: CASSQALSADREKLFF.

There are a few counts of this clonotype. The V gene is TRBV7-2, the J gene TRBJ2-3; D ambiguous. The germline V gene encodes CDR1 SGHTA and CDR2 FQGNSA. The germline V and J ends were trimmed by 2 bases and 0 bases, with 12 bases remaining between them. CDR3 length: 16 residues. CDR3 protein: CASSLTPGPSTDTQYF. The CDR3, as DNA: TGTGCCAGCAGCTTAACACCGGGCCCGAGCACAGATACGCAGTATTTT.

The gene calls are TRBV4-1 and TRBJ2-1; D could derive from TRBD1 or TRBD2 (5 bases each). Germline CDR1 MGHRA, CDR2 YSYEKL. Trimming took 0 bases from V and 0 from J, leaving 12 bases between them. CDR3 length equals 17 residues. The chain's CDR3 is CASSQEGEGFSYNEQFF. The CDR3 coding sequence is TGCGCCAGCAGCCAAGAAGGAGAGGGGTTCTCCTACAATGAGCAGTTCTTC.

The V call is TRBV7-2, the J call TRBJ2-5, with TRBD2 as a possible D gene (5 bases). V lost 5 bases, J lost 5 bases, and 15 bases lay in between. CDR1 and CDR2 (germline): SGHTA, FQGNSA. The CDR3 covers 14 residues. CDR3 DNA sequence: TGTGCCAGCAGCCTTCGGGGTTTAGGGGAGACCCAGTACTTC. Its translation: CASSLRGLGETQYF.

CDR3 loop: CASSSHTLFYEQYF. The CDR3 region has the DNA TGTGCCAGCAGCTCCCACACTCTGTTCTACGAGCAGTACTTC. V and J are TRBV7-2 and TRBJ2-7; D not resolved. Germline loops: CDR1 SGHTA, CDR2 FQGNSA. The germline V and J ends were trimmed by 4 bases and 3 bases, with 13 bases remaining between them. The CDR3 loop spans 14 amino acids.

The chain couples TRBV4-3 to TRBJ2-7, with D tentatively TRBD2 (7 bases). Per germline, CDR1 LGHNA and CDR2 YSLEER. The CDR3 spans 15 residues. Trimming removed 1 base at V and 1 base at J, with 11 bases between. The CDR3 region is CASSQVGGLSYEQYF. CDR3 coding DNA: TGCGCCAGCAGCCAAGTGGGGGGGCTGTCCTACGAGCAGTACTTC.

The chain carries TRBV6-2 or TRBV6-3 and TRBJ1-5, with D tentatively TRBD1 (6 bases). The CDR3 consists of 14 residues. V was shortened by 6 bases and J by 3 bases, with 12 bases between the two germline ends. The germline V gene has CDR1 MNHEY and CDR2 SVGEGT. CDR3 coding DNA: TGTGCCAGCAGCGCCGACAGGTTCAATCAGCCCCAGCATTTT. It translates to CASSADRFNQPQHF.

The rearrangement links TRBV7-2 to TRBJ2-5; a possible D gene is TRBD1 (6 bases). Germline V gives CDR1 SGHTA, CDR2 FQGNSA. The V end was cut by 5 bases, the J end by 5 bases, with 18 bases between. The CDR3 runs to 15 residues. In DNA form, the CDR3 reads TGTGCCAGCAGCATCGTGGCAGGGGCGCAGGAGACCCAGTACTTC. Residues: CASSIVAGAQETQYF.